A selection of T cell receptor beta chains follows, all from one sample in a study of blood T cell repertoires in COVID-19. Some clones are missing from TCRdb's copy, which holds only in-frame ones; the method was immunoSEQ multiplex PCR. The sample yields roughly 260,000 clones, about 89% seen once. The sequencing sample was made of peripheral blood. These receptors were obtained from a middle-aged man who had recovered from COVID-19. Each CDR3 is given with its conserved first and last residue. The D gene is left open where the match is weak. Clone size, where shown, is once, few, many, or a class for clones that have expanded.

clone size | D gene | J gene | V gene | CDR3 DNA | CDR3 protein
NA | TRBD1 | TRBJ2-1 | TRBV6-5 | TGTGCCAGCAGGGACAGGGACCCCTACAATGAGCAGTTCTTC | CASRDRDPYNEQFF
NA | NA | TRBJ2-7 | TRBV19 | TGTGCCAGTAGCCAACGAACGGCCTACGAGCAGTACTTC | CASSQRTAYEQYF
NA | TRBD1 | TRBJ1-2 | TRBV7-6 | TGTGCCAGCAGCTTAAAGCCGGGACAGATTAACTATGGCTACACCTTC | CASSLKPGQINYGYTF
once | TRBD1 | TRBJ2-2 | TRBV23-1 | TGCGCCAGCAGTCAATCGGGACAGGCGAACACCGGGGAGCTGTTTTTT | CASSQSGQANTGELFF
few | NA | TRBJ1-3 | TRBV30 | TGTGCCTGGAGTCCCGACACAGGAAACACCATATATTTT | CAWSPDTGNTIYF
NA | NA | TRBJ2-5 | TRBV18 | TGTGCCAGCTCACCGGACTTACAAGAGACCCAGTACTTC | CASSPDLQETQYF
NA | NA | TRBJ2-3 | TRBV5-6 | TGTGCCAGCAGCCTGGGCATCGGGAGACAGTATTTT | CASSLGIGRQYF
NA | NA | TRBJ1-3 | TRBV15 | TGTGCCACCAGCCGTGACACCGTCCCTGGAAACACCATATATTTT | CATSRDTVPGNTIYF
NA | NA | TRBJ2-7 | TRBV6-6 | TGTGCCAGCAGTCCGTATTTGGACTTAAGGGGAGGATTC | CASSPYLDLRGGF
NA | NA | TRBJ2-2 | TRBV19 | TGTGCCAGTAGTATCCCCTCGAACACCGGGGAGCTGTTTTTT | CASSIPSNTGELFF
NA | NA | TRBJ1-6 | TRBV7-9 | TGTGCCAGCAGCTTAGCGATGCAGTTGTATAATTCACCCCTCCACTTT | CASSLAMQLYNSPLHF
once | TRBD1 | TRBJ1-2 | TRBV18 | TGTGCCAGCTCACCACAAGCCGGGACAGGGTTACTAGGTGGCTACACCTTC | CASSPQAGTGLLGGYTF
NA | NA | TRBJ1-2 | TRBV6-2/TRBV6-3 | TGTGCCAGCAGTTACTCGGGGCCCCCGGGCGGCTACACCTTC | CASSYSGPPGGYTF
NA | TRBD1 | TRBJ2-7 | TRBV5-1 | TGCGCCAGCAGCTTGCGGACAGGGTCGTACGAGCAGTACTTC | CASSLRTGSYEQYF
NA | NA | TRBJ1-4 | TRBV27 | TGTGCCAGCAGTTACCCCTCCGGAAAACTGTTTTTT | CASSYPSGKLFF
few | NA | TRBJ2-3 | TRBV7-8 | TGTGCCAGCAGCGCAGGTTCTATTTCTAGCACAGATACGCAGTATTTT | CASSAGSISSTDTQYF
NA | TRBD1 | TRBJ2-1 | TRBV19 | TGTGCCAGTAGCAGTCTGGCCCCGTATCGGGGACAGGGCGACAATGAGCAGTTCTTC | CASSSLAPYRGQGDNEQFF
NA | NA | TRBJ1-1 | TRBV30 | TGTGCCTGGACGGTCGGGGAGCGCGCTTTCTTT | CAWTVGERAFF
NA | TRBD1 | TRBJ2-7 | TRBV6-6 | TGTGCCAGCAGTCCTGACGTGGGGACAGGGGATTACTACGAGCAGTACTTC | CASSPDVGTGDYYEQYF
NA | NA | TRBJ1-1 | TRBV4-3 | TGCGCCAGCAGCCCCCACTTGAGCCCGGACACTGAAGCTTTCTTT | CASSPHLSPDTEAFF
NA | TRBD2 | TRBJ2-7 | TRBV5-4 | TGTGCCAGCAGCCGGAGCGGGGGGCGGGCCTACGAGCAGTACTTC | CASSRSGGRAYEQYF
NA | NA | TRBJ2-2 | TRBV24-1 | TGTGCCACCAGTGATCCTCCGGACAGGAACACCGGGGAGCTGTTTTTT | CATSDPPDRNTGELFF
NA | NA | TRBJ2-3 | TRBV19 | TGTGCCAGTAGGGTGAGCTCAAGAACAGATACGCAGTATTTT | CASRVSSRTDTQYF
NA | NA | TRBJ1-1 | TRBV12-3/TRBV12-4 | TGTGCCAGCAGTTTATGGGGAGTCGCTGAAGCTTTCTTT | CASSLWGVAEAFF
NA | NA | TRBJ2-3 | TRBV7-3 | TGTGCCAGCAGCTTAAGGAGTGGTGGGTACTCTAGCACAGATACGCAGTATTTT | CASSLRSGGYSSTDTQYF
NA | NA | TRBJ1-2 | TRBV19 | TGTGCCAGTAGCCCCGGGCAGGGGCGCTTCTATGGCTACACCTTC | CASSPGQGRFYGYTF
NA | TRBD2 | TRBJ2-7 | TRBV7-2 | TGTGCCAGCAGCTTAGCACTAGCGGGGGCCTACGAGCAGTACTTC | CASSLALAGAYEQYF
once | NA | TRBJ2-3 | TRBV10-3 | TGTGCCATCAGAGGGGACTCCTCTCGAGGAACAGATACGCAGTATTTT | CAIRGDSSRGTDTQYF